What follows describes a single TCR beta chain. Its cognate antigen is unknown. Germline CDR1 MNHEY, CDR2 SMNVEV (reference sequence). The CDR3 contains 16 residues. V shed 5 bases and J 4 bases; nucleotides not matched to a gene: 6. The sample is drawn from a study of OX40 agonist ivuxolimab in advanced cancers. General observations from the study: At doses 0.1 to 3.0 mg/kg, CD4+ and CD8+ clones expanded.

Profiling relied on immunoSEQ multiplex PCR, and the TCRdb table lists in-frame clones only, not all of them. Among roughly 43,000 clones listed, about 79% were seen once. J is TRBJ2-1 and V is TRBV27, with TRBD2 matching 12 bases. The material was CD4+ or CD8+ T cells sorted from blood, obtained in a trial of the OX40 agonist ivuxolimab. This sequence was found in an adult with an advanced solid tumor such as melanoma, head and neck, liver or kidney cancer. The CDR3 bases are TGTGCCAGCAGTCAACTAGCGGGGGGTATTTACAATGAGCAGTTCTTC. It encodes CASSQLAGGIYNEQFF.